This TCR beta chain appears in the sequencing data of a study of blood T cells in healthy people across ages. Study-wide results and limits: Donors of long life had a larger count of naive CD4+ cells and greater diversity than aged donors.

V was clipped by 2 bases and J by 5 bases; unmatched bases: 7. Germline V gives CDR1 SGHTA, CDR2 FQGTGA. The CDR3 is 16 residues long. Primed by a sample-barcoded 5' primer and a J-beta primer mix, a second PCR proceeded for about 6 to 12 cycles. Each CDR3 protein gets one entry after TCRdb re-called the 5' RACE reads with MiXCR. The table has approximately 830,000 distinct CDR3 sequences, around 62% seen once; the top ten hold approximately 30%. Note on this clonotype: Its antigen remains unknown.

This chain joins TRBV7-3 and TRBJ2-1, with 9 bases fitting TRBD2. The TCR was taken from a man younger than 45 in good health. Sequencing input: blood. CDR3 DNA sequence: TGTGCCAGCAGCTTACCTCGCGGGGGGGGAGACAATGAGCAGTTCTTC. This translates into CASSLPRGGGDNEQFF. The full variable domain, its missing parts supplied by reference TRBV7-3 and TRBJ2-1, is GAGVSQTPSNKVTEKGKYVELRCDPISGHTALYWYRQSLGQGPEFLIYFQGTGAADDSGLPNDRFFAVRPEGSVSTLKIQRTERGDSAVYLCASSLPRGGGDNEQFFGPGTRLTVL.